This passage covers 17 T cell receptor beta chains from one sample sequenced in a study of a mutant IDH1 vaccine in newly diagnosed glioma. Time point indicated: week 5, during vaccination. In every dose of vaccine, 300 ug of mutant IDH1 20-mer peptide was given alongside topical imiquimod. These receptors have no identified antigens. Clones were read by immunoSEQ multiplex PCR, and TCRdb kept only the in-frame ones, dropping some. The sample comprises around 52,000 clones, about three quarters of which are singletons, and 1.8% rests with the top ten. The sequenced sample was PBMCs, obtained from a glioma patient whose treatment included an IDH1 peptide vaccine. The origin of the receptors is a middle-aged woman with glioma.

This chain connects TRBV4-1 to TRBJ1-1, with a weak D call TRBD1 (6 bases). The germline CDR1 and CDR2 sequences are MGHRA and YSYEKL. The CDR3 loop spans 17 amino acids. The V gene lost 0 bases and the J gene lost 4 bases, with 18 bases spanning the gap. CDR3: CASSQDRRGQRSTEAFF. Written as DNA, the CDR3 is TGCGCCAGCAGCCAAGATCGGCGGGGGCAAAGGTCCACTGAAGCTTTCTTT.

The gene calls are TRBV2 and TRBJ2-3, with D tentatively TRBD1 (5 bases). Looked up from germline, CDR1 is SNHLY and CDR2 is FYNNEI. This CDR3 is built from 13 residues. V was pared by 5 bases and J by 1 base, with 7 bases between. Here the CDR3 reads CASSQQGTDTQYF. The CDR3 DNA reads as TGTGCCAGCAGTCAACAGGGCACAGATACGCAGTATTTT.

V is TRBV5-1 and J is TRBJ1-1; a possible D gene is TRBD1 (5 bases). CDR1 and CDR2 from the germline V gene are SGHRS and YFSETQ. V lost 0 bases, J lost 7 bases, and 13 bases lay in between. The CDR3 extends over 14 amino acids. The CDR3 DNA sequence: TGCGCCAGCAGCTTGGCCCAGGGAGAAAATGAAGCTTTCTTT. It yields the protein CASSLAQGENEAFF.

The rearrangement links TRBV29-1 to TRBJ1-1, with 7 bases identical to TRBD1. V shed 7 bases and J 6 bases; nucleotides not matched to a gene: 11. CDR3 size: 13 residues. Looked up from germline, CDR1 is SQVTM and CDR2 is ANQGSEA. DNA for the CDR3: TGCAGCGGGTGGGGCCGGGACAGATCTGAAGCTTTCTTT. This gives the protein CSGWGRDRSEAFF. Based on the CDR3 plus reference TRBV29-1 and TRBJ1-1, the full variable domain is SAVISQKPSRDICQRGTSLTIQCQVDSQVTMMFWYRQQPGQSLTLIATANQGSEATYESGFVIDKFPISRPNLTFSTLTVSNMSPEDSSIYLCSGWGRDRSEAFFGQGTRLTVV.

The chain has TRBV6-6 and TRBJ2-5; D tentatively reads TRBD1 or TRBD2 (5 bases each). V lost 5 bases to trimming and J lost 2 bases, with 12 bases between them. CDR3 size: 14 residues. Germline lookup yields CDR1 MNHNY and CDR2 SVGAGI (reference sequence). CDR3 protein: CASSLGTLQETQYF. CDR3 coding DNA: TGTGCCAGCAGTCTCGGGACCCTGCAAGAGACCCAGTACTTC.

The genes are TRBV10-1 and TRBJ2-7; 16 positions agree with TRBD2. CDR1 is WNHNN, CDR2 SYGVQD, per germline (reference sequence). The ends lost 5 bases at V and 3 bases at J; junction bases unmatched: 10. The CDR3 sequence is 18 residues long. The CDR3 region has the DNA TGCGCCAGCAGTACCGGGACTAGCGGGGGGGCGCCATGCTACGAGCAGTACTTC. Protein: CASSTGTSGGAPCYEQYF.

The CDR3: CATSRGNGGTGELFF. The CDR3 bases are TGTGCCACCAGCAGAGGCAACGGGGGGACCGGGGAGCTGTTTTTT. V gene TRBV15 combines with J gene TRBJ2-2, with 7 positions matching TRBD2. The CDR3 is made up of 15 amino acids. In germline, CDR1 is LNHNV, CDR2 YYDKDF (reference sequence). With V trimmed by 1 base and J by 5 bases, 4 bases remained unmatched. The full variable domain, rest sourced from reference TRBV15 and TRBJ2-2, is DAMVIQNPRYQVTQFGKPVTLSCSQTLNHNVMYWYQQKSSQAPKLLFHYYDKDFNNEADTPDNFQSRRPNTSFCFLDIRSPGLGDTAMYLCATSRGNGGTGELFFGEGSRLTVL.

V and J are TRBV10-3 and TRBJ1-1, with D maybe TRBD1 (6 bases). The V and J ends lost 4 bases and 5 bases respectively, with 14 bases between them. There are 14 residues in the CDR3. The V gene's germline CDR1 is ENHRY and CDR2 SYGVKD. CDR3 DNA sequence: TGTGCCATCAGTGGGGAGGGGGGGCGGACTGAAGCTTTCTTT. This codes for CAISGEGGRTEAFF.

The chain employs TRBV7-9 and TRBJ2-6; possible D gene TRBD2, 7 bases. CDR1 and CDR2 (germline): SEHNR, FQNEAQ (reference sequence). V lost 7 bases and J 2 bases, leaving 15 bases between the germline ends. This CDR3 is 16 amino acids long. The CDR3 sequence: CASTSRGGPGANVLTF. The CDR3 DNA reads as TGTGCCAGCACCTCTAGGGGGGGACCTGGGGCCAACGTCCTGACTTTC.

The CDR3 loop reads CASSQTGANYGYTF. The CDR3 DNA is TGTGCCAGCAGTCAGACCGGAGCTAACTATGGCTACACCTTC. The genes are TRBV27 and TRBJ1-2; D is undetermined. CDR1 is MNHEY, CDR2 SMNVEV, per germline (reference sequence). The CDR3 contains 14 residues. V dropped 5 bases and J dropped 0 bases, with 10 bases sitting between them.

The rearrangement joins TRBV7-9 to TRBJ2-5; D unclear. The CDR3 totals 12 residues. Germline CDR1 SEHNR, CDR2 FQNEAQ (reference sequence). The V end was cut by 0 bases, the J end by 10 bases, with 9 bases between. This chain's CDR3 is CASSLATRDQYF. CDR3 nucleotide sequence: TGTGCCAGCAGCTTAGCCACAAGGGACCAGTACTTC.

The CDR3 region is CASSSRGGQITDTQYF. For the CDR3, the DNA is TGTGCCAGTAGTTCTCGTGGGGGGCAAATCACAGATACGCAGTATTTT. The chain recombines TRBV19 with TRBJ2-3; D is tentatively TRBD1 or TRBD2 (6 bases each). CDR1 and CDR2 (germline): LNHDA, SQIVND (reference sequence). Trimming shortened V by 5 bases and J by 2 bases, and 17 bases separated the two germline ends. The CDR3 covers 16 residues.

This chain links TRBV7-2 with TRBJ1-6, with 9 bases that match TRBD1. V dropped 3 bases and J dropped 1; count of bases not matched to a gene: 10. The CDR3 consists of 19 residues. From germline, CDR1 is SGHTA and CDR2 FQGNSA. CDR3 loop: CASSFKGQGDGSYNSPLHF. The CDR3 DNA reads TGTGCCAGCAGCTTTAAGGGACAGGGAGATGGGTCCTATAATTCACCCCTCCACTTT.

The chain employs TRBV2 and TRBJ2-7; 8 bases are a match to TRBD1. Germline V gene data show CDR1 as SNHLY and CDR2 as FYNNEI. This CDR3 spans 16 amino acids. Unmatched junction bases numbered 10, after V lost 3 bases and J lost 3 bases. The CDR3 is CASSDIGRGRIYEQYF. CDR3 bases: TGTGCCAGCAGTGATATAGGCAGGGGGCGCATCTACGAGCAGTACTTC.

The genes are TRBV7-2 and TRBJ2-5; 8 positions agree with TRBD1. Germline CDR1 reads SGHTA; CDR2 reads FQGNSA. This CDR3 has 17 amino acids. With V trimmed by 1 base and J by 2 bases, 9 bases remained unmatched. CDR3 bases: TGTGCCAGCAGCTTAGTTAGTACAGGACAGGGACAAGAGACCCAGTACTTC. Its translation: CASSLVSTGQGQETQYF.

The chain has TRBV18 and TRBJ2-2; 9 nucleotides agree with TRBD2. V trimming: 3 bases; J trimming: 5 bases; junction bases outside the gene matches: 7. Looked up from germline, CDR1 is KGHSH and CDR2 is LQKENI. The CDR3 spans 16 residues. DNA for the CDR3: TGTGCCAGCTCACCGCTTGTAGCGGGGGAAACCGGGGAGCTGTTTTTT. It translates to CASSPLVAGETGELFF.

This clone has more than one count but fewer than ten. The chain recombines TRBV5-4 with TRBJ1-1, with D possibly matching TRBD1 (5 bases). Looked up from germline, CDR1 is SGHNT and CDR2 is YYREEE (reference sequence). The CDR3 totals 13 residues. Trimming cost V 4 bases and J 4 bases, with 11 bases left between them. The CDR3 DNA reads TGTGCCAGCAGCCGGGACCAGCCCACTGAAGCTTTCTTT. It is translated as CASSRDQPTEAFF.